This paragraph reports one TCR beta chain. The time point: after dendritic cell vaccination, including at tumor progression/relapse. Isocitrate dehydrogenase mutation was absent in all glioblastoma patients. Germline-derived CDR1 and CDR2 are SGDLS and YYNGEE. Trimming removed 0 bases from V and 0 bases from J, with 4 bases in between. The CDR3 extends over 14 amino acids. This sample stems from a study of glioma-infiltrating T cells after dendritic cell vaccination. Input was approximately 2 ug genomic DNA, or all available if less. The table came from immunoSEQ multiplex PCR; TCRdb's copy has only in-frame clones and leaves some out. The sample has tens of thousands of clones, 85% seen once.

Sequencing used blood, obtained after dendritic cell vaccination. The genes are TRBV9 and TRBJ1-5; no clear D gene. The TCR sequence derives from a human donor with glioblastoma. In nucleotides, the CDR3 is TGTGCCAGCAGCGTAGATAATAGCAATCAGCCCCAGCATTTT. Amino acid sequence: CASSVDNSNQPQHF.